This TCR beta chain was found in a study of cytomegalovirus exposure and HLA in healthy donors. The primer mix had 60 Vbeta and 13 Jbeta primers. Clones were sequenced by immunoSEQ multiplex PCR, and TCRdb holds only the in-frame ones, with some missing. This table holds 110,000 or so clones, approximately 81% found once. V was clipped by 2 bases and J by 3 bases; unmatched bases: 7. This CDR3 is 15 amino acids long. CDR1 is MNHNS, CDR2 SASEGT, per germline. With respect to this clone: Its antigen is not known.

The study sampled nominally healthy donors, though unrecorded immune exposures were likely. Whole-study results and caveats: Specificity for CMV antigens was confirmed in vitro for a few of the CMV-associated chains. In a later analysis, TCR beta V- and J-gene trimming was associated with a missense DCLRE1C variant. Associated with HLA alleles at 0.05 false discovery rate in a later analysis were about 17,000 TCR beta sequences.

The TCR sequence derives from a man aged 25 to 45 in good health and CMV-seronegative. The sequenced material came from PBMCs. The V and J genes are TRBV6-1 and TRBJ2-7, with 7 bases aligning to TRBD1. The CDR3 DNA is TGTGCCAGCAGTGAAAATCCGGGACAGTTCTACGAGCAGTACTTC. This encodes CASSENPGQFYEQYF.